The T cell receptor beta chain described here comes from a study of metastatic and nonmetastatic thyroid tumors. Turning to the study itself: Repertoire comparison spanned blood and tumor or nodule tissue of malignant and benign thyroid patients. General study results and limits: According to reports, the diversity of TCR beta was significantly higher in malignant thyroid tumors than in benign nodules, and this held in both blood and tumor samples.

CDR3 length: 18 residues. V was shortened by 5 bases and J by 0 bases, with 17 bases between the two germline ends. Germline lookup yields CDR1 SEHNR and CDR2 FQNEAQ (reference sequence). No treatment had been given to any patient before thyroid surgery. This clone was found many times. Its target is not known. As originally analysed: A classifier for distant metastasis in papillary thyroid cancer was constructed using CDR3 differences observed across clinicopathological groups. With MiXCR, TCRdb called clones anew from the PCR reads. The V and J calls and clone size come from TCRdb's table, not from the authors' own analysis. Of tens of thousands of clones in the sample, roughly a sixth are singletons; the top ten hold 6.2%.

This rearrangement joins TRBV7-9 to TRBJ1-6, with D hard to call. Specimen: blood. The receptor's source is a male donor with papillary thyroid cancer or a benign thyroid nodule (not recorded which). Some clones in this sample may be carry-over from other donors' samples. The DNA of the CDR3 is TGTGCCAGCAGCGAAGCTATTAAACAGAGCTCCTATAATTCACCCCTCCACTTT. Encoded protein: CASSEAIKQSSYNSPLHF.